These 18 T cell receptor beta chains originate from one sample sequenced in a study of shared clonotypes between healthy human individuals. Repertoires were generated with immunoSEQ multiplex PCR, while TCRdb's copy carries only in-frame clones and drops some. This sample has hundreds of thousands of clones, with roughly 87% found just once. Specimen: memory CD8+ T cells sorted from blood. Subset: CD45RO+ cells pooled with CCR7-negative TemRA cells. All receptors derive from a man younger than 35 in good health.

The J gene is TRBJ1-2, the V gene TRBV9; maybe TRBD1 (5 bases). V lost 0 bases, J lost 4 bases, and 13 bases lay in between. The length of the CDR3 is 15 residues. Germline CDR1 reads SGDLS; CDR2 reads YYNGEE. The CDR3 loop reads CASSVVSGTGYGYTF. The CDR3 DNA sequence: TGTGCCAGCAGCGTAGTTTCAGGGACGGGCTATGGCTACACCTTC.

The chain links TRBV6-1 to TRBJ2-5, with TRBD2 matching 16 bases. CDR1 is MNHNS, CDR2 SASEGT, per germline. V lost 2 bases to trimming and J lost 0 bases; unmatched junction nucleotides: 3. This CDR3 spans 18 amino acids. The CDR3 region is CASSESGLAGGYQETQYF. The CDR3 bases are TGTGCCAGCAGTGAATCGGGACTAGCGGGGGGGTACCAAGAGACCCAGTACTTC.

CDR3 sequence reads: CASSGLAGTNTGELFF. Here the CDR3 DNA reads TGCGCCAGCAGCGGCCTAGCGGGGACGAACACCGGGGAGCTGTTTTTT. The rearrangement links TRBV5-1 to TRBJ2-2, with TRBD2 identical over 9 bases. The CDR3 covers 16 residues. CDR1 and CDR2 from the germline V gene are SGHRS and YFSETQ. V shed 4 bases, J shed 0 bases, and the junction held 4 bases outside the gene matches.

The chain recombines TRBV5-1 with TRBJ2-7; no clear D. Germline CDR1 reads SGHRS; CDR2 reads YFSETQ. V lost 2 bases and J lost 0, with 12 bases in between. The CDR3 consists of 15 residues. The DNA for the CDR3 is TGCGCCAGCAGCTTATTTGGGCGCCGCTCCTACGAGCAGTACTTC. It specifies CASSLFGRRSYEQYF.

This clone occurred once. J is TRBJ2-1 and V is TRBV5-1; TRBD2 matches at 7 bases. From germline, CDR1 is SGHRS and CDR2 YFSETQ. Trimming at V came to 4 bases and at J to 0 bases, leaving 16 bases not matched to a gene. There are 19 residues in the CDR3. CDR3 protein: CASSPRASGLLASYNEQFF. CDR3 DNA: TGCGCCAGCAGCCCCCGGGCTAGCGGCCTTTTAGCCTCCTACAATGAGCAGTTCTTC.

This chain uses TRBV7-9 with TRBJ1-3; tentative D call: TRBD1 (6 bases). Germline V gene data show CDR1 as SEHNR and CDR2 as FQNEAQ (reference sequence). V dropped 3 bases and J dropped 3 bases, with 15 bases sitting between them. There are 16 residues in the CDR3. CDR3 sequence (DNA): TGTGCCAGCAGCTTCGCCCCAGGGGCAGGTGGAAACACCATATATTTT. Its protein is CASSFAPGAGGNTIYF.

This chain connects TRBV4-3 to TRBJ2-7, with 10 bases identical to TRBD2. The germline V gene has CDR1 LGHNA and CDR2 YSLEER. With 1 base clipped from V and 3 bases from J, the junction kept 12 bases outside the gene matches. The CDR3 contains 18 residues. This chain's CDR3 is CASSQVWGLAGVNYEQYF. CDR3 nucleotides: TGCGCCAGCAGCCAAGTTTGGGGGCTAGCGGGAGTTAACTACGAGCAGTACTTC.

This rearrangement joins TRBV5-5 to TRBJ2-7; 9 bases line up with TRBD1. V lost 3 bases and J lost 5; bases outside the gene matches: 6. The CDR3 consists of 14 residues. The germline V gene has CDR1 SGHKS and CDR2 YYEKEE (reference sequence). CDR3 coding DNA: TGTGCCAGCAGCTCGGGACAGGGTGTAAACGAGCAGTACTTC. It specifies CASSSGQGVNEQYF.

The V gene is TRBV28, the J gene TRBJ2-5; TRBD2 might be the D (6 bases). Germline V gene sequence: CDR1 MDHEN, CDR2 SYDVKM. The CDR3 totals 13 residues. V lost 7 bases to trimming and J lost 6 bases, with 15 bases between them. The CDR3 protein is CASKRGNAKTQYF. For the CDR3, the DNA is TGTGCCAGCAAACGGGGGAACGCAAAGACCCAGTACTTC.

This clone was detected once. This chain joins TRBV10-1 and TRBJ2-3; 9 nucleotides agree with TRBD1. Trimming removed 5 bases from V and 5 bases from J; junction bases left unmatched: 5. The CDR3 has 14 amino acids. Per germline, CDR1 WNHNN and CDR2 SYGVQD (reference sequence). The CDR3 nucleotides are TGCGCCAGCAGTTGGACAGGGGTCGGAGATACGCAGTATTTT. It codes for CASSWTGVGDTQYF.

A remark on this clone: Other nucleotide sequences in the sample specify the same CDR3. This chain connects TRBV7-9 to TRBJ2-7; TRBD1 might be the D (6 bases). Germline V gene sequence: CDR1 SEHNR, CDR2 FQNEAQ (reference sequence). Trimming took 5 bases from V and 2 from J, leaving 19 bases between them. This CDR3 region has 16 residues. CDR3 nucleotides: TGTGCCAGCAGCCCGGTAGGGGGTAAATTCACCTACGAGCAGTACTTC. It translates to CASSPVGGKFTYEQYF. Full variable domain (outside the CDR3, taken from reference TRBV7-9 and TRBJ2-7): DTGVSQNPRHKITKRGQNVTFRCDPISEHNRLYWYRQTLGQGPEFLTYFQNEAQLEKSRLLSDRFSAERPKGSFSTLEIQRTEQGDSAMYLCASSPVGGKFTYEQYFGPGTRLTVT.

This chain connects TRBV27 to TRBJ2-5; D remains unclear. The germline CDR1 and CDR2 sequences are MNHEY and SMNVEV (reference sequence). The CDR3 spans 14 residues. Trimming cost V 2 bases and J 2 bases, with 9 bases left between them. In DNA form, the CDR3 reads TGTGCCAGCAGTTTAGTGTCTAATCAAGAGACCCAGTACTTC. Its translation: CASSLVSNQETQYF.

The genes are TRBV7-2 and TRBJ1-3; no firm D call. Germline V gene sequence: CDR1 SGHTA, CDR2 FQGNSA. Trimming pared 3 bases from V and 2 bases from J, leaving 14 bases between. The CDR3 sequence is 16 residues long. CDR3 residues: CASSFHSGATGNTIYF. As DNA, the CDR3 is TGTGCCAGCAGCTTTCATTCGGGAGCAACTGGAAACACCATATATTTT.

The chain recombines TRBV25-1 with TRBJ2-1; 7 nucleotides agree with TRBD2. Unmatched junction bases numbered 1, after V lost 7 bases and J lost 4 bases. Germline-derived CDR1 and CDR2 are MGHDK and SYGVNS. The CDR3 sequence is 12 residues long. CDR3 amino acids: CASTGLYNEQFF. CDR3 sequence (DNA): TGTGCCAGCACGGGACTATACAATGAGCAGTTCTTC. Using reference TRBV25-1 and TRBJ2-1 for the parts outside the CDR3, the full variable domain is EADIYQTPRYLVIGTGKKITLECSQTMGHDKMYWYQQDPGMELHLIHYSYGVNSTEKGDLSSESTVSRIRTEHFPLTLESARPSHTSQYLCASTGLYNEQFFGPGTRLTVL.

The rearrangement uses TRBV19 and TRBJ1-5; no clear D. Germline CDR1 and CDR2: LNHDA and SQIVND (reference sequence). Deletions cut 0 bases from V and 7 bases from J, with 13 bases between. CDR3 size: 15 residues. CDR3 region: CASSIDPPGGQPQHF. Here the CDR3 DNA reads TGTGCCAGTAGTATAGATCCCCCGGGCGGGCAGCCCCAGCATTTT.

For this clone: This same CDR3 is encoded by further DNA sequences in the sample. The J gene is TRBJ2-7, the V gene TRBV5-1; D remains unclear. The germline CDR1 and CDR2 sequences are SGHRS and YFSETQ. V was shortened by 0 bases and J by 1 base, with 5 bases between the two germline ends. This CDR3 comprises 13 residues. CDR3 nucleotide sequence: TGCGCCAGCAGCTTGGACGGTTCCTACGAGCAGTACTTC. Translating gives CASSLDGSYEQYF.

This sequence joins TRBV9 and TRBJ2-7; D is perhaps TRBD1 or TRBD2 (5 bases each). CDR1 and CDR2 from the germline V gene are SGDLS and YYNGEE. V was cut by 4 bases and J by 4 bases, with 18 bases left in between. This CDR3 spans 15 amino acids. The CDR3 DNA follows: TGTGCCAGCAGCCCCCGTTGGGGGTACCCTTACGAGCAGTACTTC. Its protein product is CASSPRWGYPYEQYF.

The chain employs TRBV4-3 and TRBJ1-1; maybe TRBD1 (5 bases). The CDR3 runs 13 residues. V lost 3 bases and J 1 base, leaving 6 bases between the germline ends. In germline, CDR1 is LGHNA, CDR2 YSLEER. The CDR3 is CASSQGQNTEAFF. Written as DNA, the CDR3 is TGCGCCAGCAGCCAGGGGCAGAACACTGAAGCTTTCTTT.